This TCR beta chain was recorded in a study of blood T cell repertoires in COVID-19. Study details: The study drew acute and convalescent COVID-19 samples from the United States, Italy and Spain.

The CDR3 is 16 residues long. V lost 4 bases, J lost 6 bases, and 9 bases stayed unmatched. The germline CDR1 and CDR2 sequences are SGHRS and YFSETQ. Participants were aged roughly 18 to 90 years, lived in about 26 US areas, and enrolled virtually. Original data processing: Estimation of nucleated cell counts was performed using reference gene primer amplification. Profiling relied on immunoSEQ multiplex PCR, and the TCRdb table lists in-frame clones only, not all of them. V, J and clone size were drawn from that table, and D and trimming were deduced from the DNA. The sample carries over 200,000 clones, 91% recorded once.

The TCR comes from a human donor in a cohort exposed to, infected with or recovered from COVID-19 (not recorded which). The donor label of this sample is uncertain. J is TRBJ2-3 and V is TRBV5-1, with 12 bases lining up with TRBD2. Material for sequencing was PBMCs or T cells enriched from blood (not recorded which). CDR3 sequence reads: CASSPLTSGGGDTQYF. CDR3 in DNA: TGCGCCAGCAGCCCCCTGACTAGCGGGGGAGGGGATACGCAGTATTTT.